Detailed here is one TCR beta chain. Its cognate antigen is unknown. The V and J ends lost 4 bases and 5 bases, in that order; junction bases with no gene match: 4. Germline assignment: CDR1 SGHNT and CDR2 YYREEE (reference sequence). The CDR3 has 13 amino acids. Some clones are missing from TCRdb's copy, which holds only in-frame ones; the method was immunoSEQ multiplex PCR. This table holds more than 12,000 clones, 72% found once. This specimen comes from a study of radiotherapy plus CTLA-4 blockade in lung cancer. The study's findings and limits: Increased serum interferon-beta after radiation also reportedly predicted response strongly. Blood-borne expansion of tumor-derived TCR clones followed radiotherapy plus ipilimumab.

This TCR was recovered from a human donor with non-small cell lung cancer whose response to radiotherapy plus ipilimumab could not be evaluated. This material consisted of peripheral blood, taken from a patient treated with radiotherapy plus ipilimumab. The rearrangement uses TRBV5-4 and TRBJ2-7, with 9 nucleotides matching TRBD1. CDR3 protein: CASSLTGGDEQYF. The CDR3, as DNA: TGTGCCAGCAGCCTGACAGGGGGAGACGAGCAGTACTTC.